The rows below give T cell receptor beta chains drawn from one sample of a study of long-term antiretroviral therapy in people with HIV. TCRdb's copy holds only in-frame clones and misses some; the assay was immunoSEQ multiplex PCR. The table records more than 20,000 clones, 80% to 90% of them present only once. Sequenced here: unsorted PBMCs, sampled 1.8 years before starting antiretroviral therapy. The receptor source for this set is a woman between 25 and 40 years old with HIV. The CDR3 runs from the conserved cysteine through the conserved F or W. A D gene is named only where the DNA matches it firmly. Clone size appears in some rows only: once, few, many, or a class for an expanded clone.

j_call | v_call | d_call | clone_size | cdr3_nt | cdr3_aa
TRBJ2-5 | TRBV6-6 | - | - | TGTGCCAGCAGTTTAGGACGGGATTACCAAGAGACCCAGTACTTC | CASSLGRDYQETQYF
TRBJ1-5 | TRBV5-1 | - | - | TGCGCCAGCAGCCTGTTACCCGTTGGTAGTACCGTTAATCAGCCCCAGCATTTT | CASSLLPVGSTVNQPQHF
TRBJ2-1 | TRBV7-9 | TRBD2 | - | TGTGCCAGCAGCCCGAAGAATAGCGGGGGTTACAATGAGCAGTTCTTC | CASSPKNSGGYNEQFF
TRBJ1-5 | TRBV10-3 | - | - | TGTGCCATCAGTGGGGCAGGACAAAGCAATCAGCCCCAGCATTTT | CAISGAGQSNQPQHF
TRBJ1-1 | TRBV4-1 | TRBD1 | - | TGCGCCAGTCAGCCCGGGACAGGGCGTTGGGAGGCTTTCTTT | CASQPGTGRWEAFF
TRBJ1-3 | TRBV9 | - | - | TGTGCCAGCAGCGCGGAGGGATCCGGGACCTCTGGAAACACCATATATTTT | CASSAEGSGTSGNTIYF
TRBJ1-4 | TRBV19 | TRBD1 | - | TGTGCCAGTAGTATAGGAGGGGGCCTAAGAGAGGAAAAACTGTTTTTT | CASSIGGGLREEKLFF
TRBJ1-2 | TRBV19 | - | - | TGTGCCAGTAGTTTGGAAGCCTACTATGGCTACACCTTC | CASSLEAYYGYTF
TRBJ1-6 | TRBV30 | TRBD1 | once | TGTGCCTGGAGTGCACGACAGGGGAATTCACCCCTCCACTTT | CAWSARQGNSPLHF
TRBJ2-6 | TRBV10-3 | - | - | TGTGCCATCAGTAGGGACCCCTCTGGGGCCAACGTCCTGACTTTC | CAISRDPSGANVLTF
TRBJ1-2 | TRBV5-1 | TRBD1 | - | TGCGCCAGCAGGACGGACAGGGGCAGCGGCTATGGCTACACCTTC | CASRTDRGSGYGYTF
TRBJ2-7 | TRBV9 | - | - | TGTGCCAGCAGCGCGACGGGTAGCTCCTACGAGCAGTACTTC | CASSATGSSYEQYF
TRBJ2-7 | TRBV27 | - | - | TGTGCCAGCAGTCCATCAAGGGACCCCCTAAAGTTTGGCTACGAGCAGTACTTC | CASSPSRDPLKFGYEQYF
TRBJ1-5 | TRBV12-2 | - | - | TGTGCAAGTCGCTTAGCGTTCTTGGTCAGACGCAATCAGCCCCAGCATTTT | CASRLAFLVRRNQPQHF
TRBJ1-5 | TRBV12-5 | - | - | TGTGCTAGTGGTTTGGCGACCGTCAAGGGCAGAGGCCATAGCAATCAGCCCCAGCATTTT | CASGLATVKGRGHSNQPQHF
TRBJ2-2 | TRBV5-1 | - | - | TGCGCCAGCAGCTTAGATAATACCGGGGAGCTGTTTTTT | CASSLDNTGELFF
TRBJ2-1 | TRBV10-2 | - | - | TGCGCCAGCAGTGGGCGATACAATGAGCAGTTCTTC | CASSGRYNEQFF
TRBJ2-3 | TRBV27 | - | - | TGTGCCAGCAGCGCCGGTGGGGAGACAGATACGCAGTATTTT | CASSAGGETDTQYF
TRBJ1-1 | TRBV5-6 | TRBD1 | - | TGTGCCAGCAGCTTGGACAGGGGGAGGAACACTGAAGCTTTCTTT | CASSLDRGRNTEAFF
TRBJ2-5 | TRBV7-9 | TRBD1 | once | TGTGCCAGCAGCTTGACGACAGGGAGAATAGAGACCCAGTACTTC | CASSLTTGRIETQYF
TRBJ2-6 | TRBV7-9 | - | - | TGTGCCAGCAGCCCAAGAAATGGGGCGCCTGGGGCCAACGTCCTGACTTTC | CASSPRNGAPGANVLTF
TRBJ1-2 | TRBV18 | - | - | TGTGCCAGCTCACGCAAAGGGGACGGAACCTATGGCTACACCTTC | CASSRKGDGTYGYTF
TRBJ1-1 | TRBV5-6 | TRBD1 | - | TGTGCCAGCAGCTTGCGGACAGGGGGTGAAGCTTTCTTT | CASSLRTGGEAFF
TRBJ1-2 | TRBV2 | TRBD1 | - | TGTGCCAGCAGTTCGGGACAGTCTAACTATGGCTACACCTTC | CASSSGQSNYGYTF
TRBJ2-7 | TRBV4-2 | - | - | TGTGCCAGCAGCCCACACAGGGAAACCTACGAGCAGTACTTC | CASSPHRETYEQYF
TRBJ1-2 | TRBV18 | - | - | TGTGCCAGCTCACCCGCCGGGACGGGGGGCTACACCTTC | CASSPAGTGGYTF
TRBJ2-4 | TRBV21-1 | - | - | TGTGCCAGCAGCCCTCCGGGGGCCAAAAACATTCAGTACTTC | CASSPPGAKNIQYF
TRBJ2-1 | TRBV5-4 | - | - | TGTGCCAGCAGCTCTGCGGCCTACAATGAGCAGTTCTTC | CASSSAAYNEQFF
TRBJ2-5 | TRBV9 | - | - | TGTGCCAGCAGCGTAGAAGGCAGGGGAGTTGAGACCCAGTACTTC | CASSVEGRGVETQYF
TRBJ1-2 | TRBV20-1 | - | - | TGCAGTGCTAGAGAGGGGGGTGGCTACACCTTC | CSAREGGGYTF
TRBJ2-1 | TRBV7-9 | - | - | TGTGCCAGCAGCCGGATGGGGACGGTGAATGAGCAGTTCTTC | CASSRMGTVNEQFF
TRBJ2-1 | TRBV7-3 | - | - | TGTGCCAGCAGTCAATCAGGGACCTCCTACAATGAGCAGTTCTTC | CASSQSGTSYNEQFF